This T cell receptor beta chain was obtained from a study of cytomegalovirus exposure and HLA in healthy donors. As regards this clone: Its antigen is unidentified.

Study conclusions and caveats: Some public TCRs appeared in many individuals, while most sequences were rare.

60 Vbeta and 13 Jbeta primers were used in PCR. Assay used: immunoSEQ multiplex PCR; TCRdb lists only in-frame clones, some missing. The table includes over 150,000 clones, more than 70% detected once. Germline V CDR1 and CDR2: KGHSH, LQKENI. There are 16 residues in the CDR3. Trimming removed 1 base at V and 0 bases at J, with 10 bases between. This clonotype was obtained from a boy aged 2 to 10 in good health and CMV-seronegative. The sequenced sample was PBMCs. V gene TRBV18 combines with J gene TRBJ1-5; no firm D call. CDR3 sequence reads: CASSPLGYYSNQPQHF. DNA of the CDR3: TGTGCCAGCTCACCACTTGGGTACTATAGCAATCAGCCCCAGCATTTT.